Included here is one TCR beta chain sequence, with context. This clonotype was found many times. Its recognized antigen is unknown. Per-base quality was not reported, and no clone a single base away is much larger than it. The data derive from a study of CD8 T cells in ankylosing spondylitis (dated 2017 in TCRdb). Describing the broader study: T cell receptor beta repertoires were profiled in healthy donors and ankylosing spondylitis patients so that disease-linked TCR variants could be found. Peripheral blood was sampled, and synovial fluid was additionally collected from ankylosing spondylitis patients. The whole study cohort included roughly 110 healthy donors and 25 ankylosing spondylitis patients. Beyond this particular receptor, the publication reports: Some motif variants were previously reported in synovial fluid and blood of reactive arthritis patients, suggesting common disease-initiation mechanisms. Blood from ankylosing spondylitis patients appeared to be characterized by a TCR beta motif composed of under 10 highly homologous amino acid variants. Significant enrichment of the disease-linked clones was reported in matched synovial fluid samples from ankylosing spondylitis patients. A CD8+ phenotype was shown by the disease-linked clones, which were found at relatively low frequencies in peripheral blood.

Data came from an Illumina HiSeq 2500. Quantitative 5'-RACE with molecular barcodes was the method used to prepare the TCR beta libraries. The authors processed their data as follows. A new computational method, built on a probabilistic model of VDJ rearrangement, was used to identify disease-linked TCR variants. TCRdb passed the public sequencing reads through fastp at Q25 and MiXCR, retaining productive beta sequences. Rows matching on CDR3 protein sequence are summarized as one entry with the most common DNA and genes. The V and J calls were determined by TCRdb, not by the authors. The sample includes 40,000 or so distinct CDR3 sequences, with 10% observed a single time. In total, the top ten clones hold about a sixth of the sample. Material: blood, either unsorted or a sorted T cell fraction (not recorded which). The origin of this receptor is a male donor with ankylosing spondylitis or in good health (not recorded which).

The nucleotide sequence is given as TGCGCCAGCAGCCAAGATCGGGGTGCTTCACCCCTCCACTTT. It translates as CASSQDRGASPLHF. This sequence uses TRBV4-3 and TRBJ1-6, with no confidently assigned D gene. Looking up the germline V gene yields CDR1 LGHNA and CDR2 YSLEER. The CDR3 sequence holds 14 residues, the cysteine and phenylalanine included. Only the CDR3 DNA stays, 42 bases, in frame from base 1. V sheds 0 bases and J sheds 9 bases, leaving 9 bases between their ends.